This is a list of T cell receptor beta chains from one sample in a study of metastatic and nonmetastatic thyroid tumors. TCRdb reprocessed the PCR reads using MiXCR. This sample yields about 31,000 clones, of which approximately 19% are seen a single time; around 22% belongs to the top ten. The sample taken for sequencing was blood. Source of these receptors: a female donor with papillary thyroid cancer or a benign thyroid nodule (not recorded which). Some clones in this sample may be carry-over from other donors' samples. Each CDR3 is given with its conserved first and last residue. The order of the fields is V gene, J gene, clone size, D gene, CDR3 DNA, CDR3 protein. D genes are given only for firm matches. The size entry is marked missing in some rows and otherwise reads once, few, many or a size class.

TRBV12-3/TRBV12-4	TRBJ2-3	few	NA	TGTGCCAGCAGTTTAGGATGGGGTGCGAACCCCACAGATACGCAGTATTTT	CASSLGWGANPTDTQYF
TRBV6-2/TRBV6-3	TRBJ1-2	few	TRBD1	TGTGCCAGCACCTCGACAGGGAACTATGGCTACACCTTC	CASTSTGNYGYTF
TRBV12-3/TRBV12-4	TRBJ2-7	many	NA	TGTGCCAGCAGTTTTTTGCTTTCCGGGGACGAGCAGTACTTC	CASSFLLSGDEQYF
TRBV11-2	TRBJ2-1	NA	TRBD2	TGTGCCAGCAGCTTACAAGCGGGAGGGTTCTACAATGAGCAGTTCTTC	CASSLQAGGFYNEQFF
TRBV28	TRBJ2-2	few	NA	TGTGCCAGCAGTTTATCTGGGGGAATAAACACCGGGGAGCTGTTTTTT	CASSLSGGINTGELFF
TRBV19	TRBJ1-2	many	NA	TGTGCCAGTAGTAGGCCGGGCATGGATGGCTACACCTTC	CASSRPGMDGYTF
TRBV9	TRBJ2-7	many	NA	TGTGCCAGCAGCCCTGAAGCGAGGGGCGAGCAGTACTTC	CASSPEARGEQYF
TRBV20-1	TRBJ2-1	many	NA	TGCAGTGCTAGTGCTGGGGGGTTCAGTTCCGTTCGCAATGAGCAGTTCTTC	CSASAGGFSSVRNEQFF
TRBV2	TRBJ1-5	NA	NA	TGTGCCAGCAGTGAAGTGGGCAGCAATCAGCCCCAGCATTTT	CASSEVGSNQPQHF
TRBV29-1	TRBJ1-3	many	NA	TGCAGCGTTGAATCGGGAGCTGGAAACACCATATATTTT	CSVESGAGNTIYF
TRBV12-3/TRBV12-4	TRBJ1-5	many	NA	TGTGCCAGCAGTTTAAGTCAGCCCCAGCATTTT	CASSLSQPQHF
TRBV20-1	TRBJ2-7	NA	NA	TGCAGTGCTAGAGCCAGGACAGCACCCTACGAGCAGTACTTC	CSARARTAPYEQYF
TRBV25-1	TRBJ1-1	many	NA	TGTGCCAGCAGTGACCCAGGACAGTTTGAAGCTTTCTTT	CASSDPGQFEAFF
TRBV15	TRBJ2-3	many	TRBD2	TGTGCCACCAGCATTAGCGGGGGGTTCACAGATACGCAGTATTTT	CATSISGGFTDTQYF
TRBV5-1	TRBJ1-5	NA	TRBD1	TGCGCCAGCAGCTACGGACAGGGAGGCAATCAGCCCCAGCATTTT	CASSYGQGGNQPQHF
TRBV5-1	TRBJ1-2	NA	NA	TGCGCCAGCAGCCCGGGATCATCAGGGCTCTATGGCTACACCTTC	CASSPGSSGLYGYTF
TRBV10-3	TRBJ1-1	few	TRBD1	TGTGCCATCTTCCAGGGGACAGTTTTGAACACTGAAGCTTTCTTT	CAIFQGTVLNTEAFF
TRBV11-3	TRBJ2-7	NA	TRBD1	TGTGCCAGCAGCCCACCGGGACAGATATACGAGCAGTACTTC	CASSPPGQIYEQYF
TRBV5-1	TRBJ2-1	NA	NA	TGCGCCAGCAGCTTGAGAGGGGAGTCCTACAATGAGCAGTTCTTC	CASSLRGESYNEQFF
TRBV6-1	TRBJ2-1	medium-sized	NA	TGTGCCAGCAGTGAACAGGGGTGGAATGAGCAGTTCTTC	CASSEQGWNEQFF
TRBV5-1	TRBJ2-7	many	NA	TGCGCCAGCAGCTTGTTTGTAGGTGTGTCCTACGAGCAGTACTTC	CASSLFVGVSYEQYF
TRBV20-1	TRBJ2-7	many	TRBD2	TGCAGTGCTAGAGATTCGGGAGGGGTACGGGGATACGAGCAGTACTTC	CSARDSGGVRGYEQYF
TRBV3-1	TRBJ2-7	many	NA	TGTGCCAGCAGCCAAGGAGTAAACACCTACGAGCAGTACTTC	CASSQGVNTYEQYF
TRBV20-1	TRBJ2-1	few	TRBD2	TGCAGTGCTAGTATTCTGGGACTAGCGGGACGTGAGCAGTTCTTC	CSASILGLAGREQFF
TRBV20-1	TRBJ2-7	NA	TRBD2	TGCAGTGCTAGAGATCGGGCTAGCGGGAGGCCCTCACTCTACTTC	CSARDRASGRPSLYF
TRBV2	TRBJ1-1	NA	TRBD1	TGTGCCAGCAGGACAGGGGACTACACTGAAGCTTTCTTT	CASRTGDYTEAFF
TRBV7-8	TRBJ2-6	NA	NA	TGTGCCAGCAGATTAAGTATGACAGGATGCGCTGGGGCCAACGTCCTGACTTTC	CASRLSMTGCAGANVLTF
TRBV19	TRBJ1-1	many	NA	TGTGCCAGTAGTTTCCAGGGGACTGAAGCTTTCTTT	CASSFQGTEAFF
TRBV19	TRBJ1-1	many	TRBD1	TGTGCCACCCGGACAGGGGGAAGGTGGATGAACACTGAAGCTTTCTTT	CATRTGGRWMNTEAFF
TRBV6-8	TRBJ1-6	few	TRBD1	TGTGCCAGCAGTAAGACAGGGATAAATTCACCCCTCCACTTT	CASSKTGINSPLHF
TRBV5-5	TRBJ1-1	NA	NA	TGTGCCAGCAGCTTGCACACAGGGATACGGAACACTGAAGCTTTCTTT	CASSLHTGIRNTEAFF
TRBV11-2	TRBJ2-4	NA	NA	TGTGTCAGCAGCTTAGAGAGGGGAGGCAAAAACATTCAGTACTTC	CVSSLERGGKNIQYF
TRBV6-1	TRBJ1-5	few	TRBD1	TGTGCCAGCAGGGACAGGGGGAGCAATCAGCCCCAGCATTTT	CASRDRGSNQPQHF
TRBV4-1	TRBJ2-6	many	NA	TGCGCCAGCAGCCAAGATAAGGGGACAGGGGCCAACGTCCTGACTTTC	CASSQDKGTGANVLTF
TRBV12-3/TRBV12-4	TRBJ1-5	many	NA	TGTGCCAGCAGAAAGGACGCCTACAATCAGCCCCAGCATTTT	CASRKDAYNQPQHF
TRBV2	TRBJ2-2	many	NA	TGTGCCAGCAGTGAGGGAAACACCGGGGAGCTGTTTTTT	CASSEGNTGELFF
TRBV6-6	TRBJ2-3	medium-sized	TRBD2	TGTGCCAGCAGTTACCGTCTAGCGGTATTTAGCACAGATACGCAGTATTTT	CASSYRLAVFSTDTQYF
TRBV10-1	TRBJ2-1	NA	TRBD2	TGCGCCACCTCACCCGGGACTAGCGGGACGAGCTCCTACAATGAGCAGTTCTTC	CATSPGTSGTSSYNEQFF
TRBV20-1	TRBJ1-2	NA	NA	TGCAGTGCTAGAGTACCCATTAACTATGGCTACACCTTC	CSARVPINYGYTF
TRBV2	TRBJ2-1	few	NA	TGTGCCACCTCGGGCGGGTCTGGGCAGTTCTTC	CATSGGSGQFF
TRBV24-1	TRBJ1-2	NA	NA	TGTGCCACCAGTGACCCGGGAGGAATTAACGGCTACACCTTC	CATSDPGGINGYTF
TRBV6-5	TRBJ1-3	many	NA	TGTGCCAGCAGTTACTGGCAGGGCAGCTCTGGAAACACCATATATTTT	CASSYWQGSSGNTIYF
TRBV6-2/TRBV6-3	TRBJ2-7	medium-sized	NA	TGTGCCAGCAGTTACTCGCTGGGAGGCTACGAGCAGTACTTC	CASSYSLGGYEQYF
TRBV30	TRBJ1-6	once	NA	TGTGCCTGGAGCCTAGTGGGGGGACCTTATAATTCACCCCTCCACTTT	CAWSLVGGPYNSPLHF
TRBV15	TRBJ1-6	few	TRBD1	TGTGCCACCAGCAGAGCGGCAGGGGGCGATTCACCCCTCCACTTT	CATSRAAGGDSPLHF
TRBV7-2	TRBJ1-5	once	TRBD1	TGTGCCAGCAGCTTAGCGACAGGGGGTCAGCCCCAGCATTTT	CASSLATGGQPQHF
TRBV6-1	TRBJ2-5	many	NA	TGTGCCAGCAGTTTACCGCCTAGGGGGGCGAGGGAGACCCAGTACTTC	CASSLPPRGARETQYF
TRBV5-1	TRBJ2-6	NA	TRBD1	TGCGCCAGCAGCTTGCTCGGACAGGGGGCCTCCTCTGGGGCCAACGTCCTGACTTTC	CASSLLGQGASSGANVLTF
TRBV18	TRBJ1-1	many	TRBD1	TGTGCCAGCTCACCAGGGACAGGGGGAACTGAAGCTTTCTTT	CASSPGTGGTEAFF
TRBV7-8	TRBJ2-2	NA	NA	TGTGCCAGCAGCTTGCTCAGGGGTATCGCCGGGGAGCTGTTTTTT	CASSLLRGIAGELFF